A single sample is the source of the 10 T cell receptor beta chains below, sequenced in a study of shared clonotypes between healthy human individuals. Libraries were prepared by immunoSEQ multiplex PCR; TCRdb keeps only in-frame clonotypes and omits some of them. The sample has about 460,000 clones; roughly three quarters are singletons. What was sequenced was PBMCs. The receptors shown here come from a woman aged 40 to 50 in good health. Some clones in this sample may be carry-over from other donors' samples.

As for this clone: Since a far larger clone is one base different, this is likely a read error. The rearrangement uses TRBV2 and TRBJ2-1; no definite D call. Germline V gene data show CDR1 as SNHLY and CDR2 as FYNNEI. The CDR3 extends over 13 amino acids. In DNA, the CDR3 is TGTGCCAGCAGTGAGACTGGCTACAGTGAGCAGTTCTTC. It yields the protein CASSETGYSEQFF.

Only a few counts were recorded for this clone. The CDR3 DNA reads TGTGCCAGCAGTGAAGCGCACGGGCGCTCCTACGAGCAGTACTTC. This encodes CASSEAHGRSYEQYF. The chain recombines TRBV2 with TRBJ2-7; D uncertain. Germline V gene sequence: CDR1 SNHLY, CDR2 FYNNEI. The CDR3 consists of 15 residues. V shed 0 bases and J shed 0 bases, with 9 bases lying between them.

The V gene is TRBV27, the J gene TRBJ2-1; the D call may be TRBD1 or TRBD2 (5 bases each). Trimming pared 4 bases from V and 0 bases from J, leaving 13 bases between. The length of the CDR3 is 16 residues. Germline assignment: CDR1 MNHEY and CDR2 SMNVEV (reference sequence). The CDR3 sequence is CASSSRDPSSYNEQFF. In DNA, the CDR3 is TGTGCCAGCAGTTCCCGGGACCCAAGCTCCTACAATGAGCAGTTCTTC.

In the case of this clone: A far larger clone is one nucleotide away, so this likely arose from a read error. V gene TRBV28 combines with J gene TRBJ1-2; D unclear. CDR1 is MDHEN and CDR2 is SYDVKM in the germline V gene. This CDR3 region has 12 residues. CDR3 loop: CASSYNPDGHTF. The CDR3 bases are TGTGCCAGCAGTTACAATCCGGATGGCCACACCTTC.

The chain recombines TRBV5-1 with TRBJ2-1; TRBD1 matches at 9 bases. The ends lost 0 bases at V and 4 bases at J; junction bases unmatched: 5. Germline V gene lookup returns CDR1 SGHRS and CDR2 YFSETQ. CDR3 length equals 16 residues. The CDR3 coding sequence is TGCGCCAGCAGCTTGGCCCCGGGACAGGGTTACAATGAGCAGTTCTTC. This translates into CASSLAPGQGYNEQFF.

This chain links TRBV23-1 with TRBJ1-5; no clear D. TRBV23-1 is given ORF status, its function remaining uncertain. The V end lost 0 bases, the J end lost 9 bases, and 9 bases lay between the germline ends. This CDR3 is 13 amino acids long. The CDR3 sequence is CASSQSGLSPQHF. The CDR3 DNA reads TGCGCCAGCAGTCAATCGGGTTTGTCGCCCCAGCATTTT.

A remark on this clone: A far larger clone lies a single base away; this is likely a read error. This chain connects TRBV30 to TRBJ2-3; 7 positions agree with TRBD2. Germline V gene sequence: CDR1 GTSNPN, CDR2 SVGIG (reference sequence). After removal of 2 bases from V and 2 bases from J, the junction contained 13 bases not matched to a gene. This CDR3 spans 17 amino acids. This CDR3 is CAWSSTGGEMITDTQYF. The CDR3 nucleotides are TGTGCCTGGAGTAGCACGGGAGGAGAGATGATCACAGATACGCAGTATTTT.

The chain employs TRBV28 and TRBJ2-7, with D possibly being TRBD2 (6 bases). The CDR3 is 13 amino acids. Germline lookup yields CDR1 MDHEN and CDR2 SYDVKM. Between the trimmed V and J ends, which lost 6 bases and 0 bases, there was a span of 9 bases. As DNA, the CDR3 is TGTGCCAGCAGGTACGGGGGCTCCTACGAGCAGTACTTC. It is translated as CASRYGGSYEQYF.

This chain joins TRBV4-2 and TRBJ2-5; 7 bases are shared with TRBD1. J was trimmed by 1 base and V by 1 base; bases with no gene match: 9. The CDR3 is made up of 17 amino acids. Germline values: CDR1 LGHNA, CDR2 YNFKEQ. The CDR3 loop is CASSQGPGQSGQETQYF. In DNA form, the CDR3 reads TGTGCCAGCAGCCAAGGGCCGGGACAGTCAGGCCAAGAGACCCAGTACTTC.

The chain has TRBV30 and TRBJ2-3; 9 nucleotides align to TRBD1. The CDR3 has 13 amino acids. The germline gives CDR1 GTSNPN, CDR2 SVGIG (reference sequence). V gave up 4 bases and J gave up 4 bases; unmatched junction bases: 3. CDR3 DNA: TGTGCCTGGAAAACAGGGGGCGCAGATACGCAGTATTTT. Translation: CAWKTGGADTQYF.